This paragraph covers one TCR beta chain sequence. This sample stems from a study of shared T cell receptors in the human thymus. This CDR3 region has 16 residues. Germline V CDR1 and CDR2: MGHRA, YSYEKL. Trimming stripped 0 bases from V and 4 bases from J, with 15 bases between. Libraries were prepared by immunoSEQ multiplex PCR; TCRdb keeps only in-frame clonotypes and omits some of them. The top ten hold 0.009% to 0.0095% of the sample, which has some 640,000 clones, about 89% seen once. These data were also reused for a study on human thymus T cells. From that report: Donor material was obtained from healthy Finnish infants undergoing corrective surgery for congenital heart defects. Resections that were taken during corrective heart surgery supplied the thymus tissue. Usage of V and J genes appeared biased in thymic and blood repertoires. Related reports documented highly overlapping thymic repertoires among unrelated individuals.

Sequencing input: thymocytes. The clonotype comes from a boy younger than two with a congenital heart defect. The chain recombines TRBV4-1 with TRBJ1-2; D is ambiguous. The CDR3 spells CASSQDAGGSSYGYTF. Written as DNA, the CDR3 is TGCGCCAGCAGCCAAGATGCGGGTGGGTCTTCCTATGGCTACACCTTC.